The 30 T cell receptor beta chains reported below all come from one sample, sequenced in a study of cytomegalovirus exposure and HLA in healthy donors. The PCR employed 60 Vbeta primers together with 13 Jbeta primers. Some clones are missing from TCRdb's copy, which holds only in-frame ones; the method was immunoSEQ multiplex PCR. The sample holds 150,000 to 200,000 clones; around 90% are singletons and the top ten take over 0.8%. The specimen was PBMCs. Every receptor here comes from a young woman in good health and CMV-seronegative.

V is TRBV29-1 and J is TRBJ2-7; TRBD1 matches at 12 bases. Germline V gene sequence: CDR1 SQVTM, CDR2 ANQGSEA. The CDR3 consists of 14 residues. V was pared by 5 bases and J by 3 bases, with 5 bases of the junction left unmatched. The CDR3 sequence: CSVSGTGGLYEQYF. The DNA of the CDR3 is TGCAGCGTTTCCGGGACAGGGGGCCTCTACGAGCAGTACTTC.

The CDR3 sequence is CASSQVDRSLYGYTF. CDR3 sequence (DNA): TGCGCCAGCAGCCAAGTCGACAGGAGCCTATATGGCTACACCTTC. The chain recombines TRBV4-3 with TRBJ1-2; TRBD1 is a possible D gene (6 bases). The ends were cut back, 1 base at V and 5 bases at J, with 14 bases in the middle. Germline CDR1 and CDR2: LGHNA and YSLEER. The CDR3 has 15 amino acids.

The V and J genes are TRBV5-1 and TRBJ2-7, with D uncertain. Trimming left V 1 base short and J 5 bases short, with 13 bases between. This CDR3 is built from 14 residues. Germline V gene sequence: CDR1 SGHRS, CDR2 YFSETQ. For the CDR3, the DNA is TGCGCCAGCAGCTTGTCCTTTCTAGTCGACGAGCAGTACTTC. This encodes CASSLSFLVDEQYF.

CDR3 in amino acids: CASSFDRRFGYGYTF. CDR3 sequence (DNA): TGTGCCAGCAGCTTTGACAGGAGGTTCGGGTATGGCTACACCTTC. The chain combines TRBV5-6 with TRBJ1-2; a weak D match, TRBD1 (6 bases). The CDR3 extends over 15 amino acids. The germline gives CDR1 SGHDT, CDR2 YYEEEE. V shed 2 bases and J shed 5 bases, with 16 bases lying between them.

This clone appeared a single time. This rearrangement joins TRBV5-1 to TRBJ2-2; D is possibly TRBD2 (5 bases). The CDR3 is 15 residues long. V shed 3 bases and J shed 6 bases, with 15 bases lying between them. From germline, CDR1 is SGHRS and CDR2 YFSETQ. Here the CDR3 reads CASSSLASGAGELFF. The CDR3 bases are TGCGCCAGCAGCTCCCTGGCGTCCGGGGCCGGGGAGCTGTTTTTT.

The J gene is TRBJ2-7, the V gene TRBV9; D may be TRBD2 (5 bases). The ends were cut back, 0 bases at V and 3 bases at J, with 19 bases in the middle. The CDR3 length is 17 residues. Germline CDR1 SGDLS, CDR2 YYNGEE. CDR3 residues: CASSVDPEDGILYEQYF. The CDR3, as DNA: TGTGCCAGCAGCGTAGACCCGGAGGACGGAATCCTCTACGAGCAGTACTTC.

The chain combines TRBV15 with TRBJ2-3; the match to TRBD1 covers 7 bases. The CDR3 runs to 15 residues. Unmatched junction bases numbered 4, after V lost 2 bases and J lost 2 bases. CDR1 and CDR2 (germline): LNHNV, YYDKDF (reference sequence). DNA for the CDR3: TGTGCCACCAGCAGACAGACAGGGAACACAGATACGCAGTATTTT. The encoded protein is CATSRQTGNTDTQYF. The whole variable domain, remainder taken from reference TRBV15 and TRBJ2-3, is DAMVIQNPRYQVTQFGKPVTLSCSQTLNHNVMYWYQQKSSQAPKLLFHYYDKDFNNEADTPDNFQSRRPNTSFCFLDIRSPGLGDTAMYLCATSRQTGNTDTQYFGPGTRLTVL.

Here the CDR3 reads CASSDRAGDSPLHF. CDR3 bases: TGTGCCAGCAGTGACCGGGCAGGGGATTCACCCCTCCACTTT. The chain joins TRBV2 to TRBJ1-6; D possibly corresponds to TRBD1 (6 bases). Germline lookup yields CDR1 SNHLY and CDR2 FYNNEI. The CDR3 length is 14 residues. V was pared by 3 bases and J by 8 bases, with 11 bases between.

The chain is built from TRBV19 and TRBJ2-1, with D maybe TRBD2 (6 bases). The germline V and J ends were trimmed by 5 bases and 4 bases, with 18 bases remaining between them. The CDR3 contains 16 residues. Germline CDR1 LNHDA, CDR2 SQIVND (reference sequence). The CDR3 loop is CASSPTSPNPYNEQFF. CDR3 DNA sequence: TGTGCCAGTAGTCCCACTAGCCCTAATCCTTACAATGAGCAGTTCTTC.

Written as DNA, the CDR3 is TGTGCCAGCAGCTTACCTCCGACTAGCGGGGGGGTGAGCACAGATACGCAGTATTTT. Its translation is CASSLPPTSGGVSTDTQYF. The chain joins TRBV7-9 to TRBJ2-3, with 14 bases matching TRBD2. Trimming took 2 bases from V and 0 from J; bases not matched to a gene: 7. This CDR3 spans 19 amino acids. Germline-derived CDR1 and CDR2 are SEHNR and FQNEAQ (reference sequence).

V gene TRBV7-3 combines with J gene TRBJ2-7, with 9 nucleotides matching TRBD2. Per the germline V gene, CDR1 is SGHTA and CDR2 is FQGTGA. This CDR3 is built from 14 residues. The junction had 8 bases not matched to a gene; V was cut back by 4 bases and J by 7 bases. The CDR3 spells CASSSLAGEGEQYF. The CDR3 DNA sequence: TGTGCCAGCAGCTCATTAGCGGGAGAAGGAGAGCAGTACTTC.

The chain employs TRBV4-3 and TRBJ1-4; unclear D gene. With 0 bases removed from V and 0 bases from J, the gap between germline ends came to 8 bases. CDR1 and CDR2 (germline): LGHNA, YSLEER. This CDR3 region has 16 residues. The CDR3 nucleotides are TGCGCCAGCAGCCAAGATCCGCGAGCAACTAATGAAAAACTGTTTTTT. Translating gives CASSQDPRATNEKLFF.

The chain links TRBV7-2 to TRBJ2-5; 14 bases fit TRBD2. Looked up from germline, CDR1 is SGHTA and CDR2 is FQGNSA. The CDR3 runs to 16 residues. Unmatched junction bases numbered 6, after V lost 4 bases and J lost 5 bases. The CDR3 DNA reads TGTGCCAGCAGCTCCACGGGACTAGCGGGAGCGGAGACCCAGTACTTC. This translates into CASSSTGLAGAETQYF.

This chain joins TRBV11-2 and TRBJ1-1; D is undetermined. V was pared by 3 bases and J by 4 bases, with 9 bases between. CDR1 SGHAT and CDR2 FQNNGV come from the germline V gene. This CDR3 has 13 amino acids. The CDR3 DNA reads TGTGCCAGCAGCTTGACACAGTCCACTGAAGCTTTCTTT. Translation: CASSLTQSTEAFF. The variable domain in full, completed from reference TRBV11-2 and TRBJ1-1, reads EAGVAQSPRYKIIEKRQSVAFWCNPISGHATLYWYQQILGQGPKLLIQFQNNGVVDDSQLPKDRFSAERLKGVDSTLKIQPAKLEDSAVYLCASSLTQSTEAFFGQGTRLTVV.

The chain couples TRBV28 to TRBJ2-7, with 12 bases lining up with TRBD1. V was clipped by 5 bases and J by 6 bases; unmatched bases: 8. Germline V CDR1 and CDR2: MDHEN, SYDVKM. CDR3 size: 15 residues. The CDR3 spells CASSTSGTGGIEQYF. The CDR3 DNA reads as TGTGCCAGCAGTACCTCCGGGACAGGGGGCATCGAGCAGTACTTC.

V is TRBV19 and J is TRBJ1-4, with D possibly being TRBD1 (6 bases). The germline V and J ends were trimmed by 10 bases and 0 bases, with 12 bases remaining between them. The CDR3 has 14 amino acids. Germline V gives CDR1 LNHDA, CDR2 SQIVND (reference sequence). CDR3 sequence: CATGTGTTNEKLFF. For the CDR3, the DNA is TGTGCCACCGGTACAGGGACAACTAATGAAAAACTGTTTTTT.

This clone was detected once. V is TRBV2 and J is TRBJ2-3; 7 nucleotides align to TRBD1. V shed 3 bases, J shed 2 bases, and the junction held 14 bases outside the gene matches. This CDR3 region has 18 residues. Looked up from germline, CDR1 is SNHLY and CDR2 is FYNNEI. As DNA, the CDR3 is TGTGCCAGCAGTGATTTTAGGGTAAACAGGGGTCCCACAGATACGCAGTATTTT. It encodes CASSDFRVNRGPTDTQYF. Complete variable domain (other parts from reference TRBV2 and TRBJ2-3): EPEVTQTPSHQVTQMGQEVILRCVPISNHLYFYWYRQILGQKVEFLVSFYNNEISEKSEIFDDQFSVERPDGSNFTLKIRSTKLEDSAMYFCASSDFRVNRGPTDTQYFGPGTRLTVL.

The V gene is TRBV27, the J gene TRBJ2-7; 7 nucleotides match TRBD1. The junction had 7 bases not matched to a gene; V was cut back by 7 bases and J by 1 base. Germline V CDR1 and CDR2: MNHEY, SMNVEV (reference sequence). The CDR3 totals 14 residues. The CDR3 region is CASTQDRYSYEQYF. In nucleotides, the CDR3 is TGTGCCAGCACCCAGGACAGGTATTCCTACGAGCAGTACTTC.

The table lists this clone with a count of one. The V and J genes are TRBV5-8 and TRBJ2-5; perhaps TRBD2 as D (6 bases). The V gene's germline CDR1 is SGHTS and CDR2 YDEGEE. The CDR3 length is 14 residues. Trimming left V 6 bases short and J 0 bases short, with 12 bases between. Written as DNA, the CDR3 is TGTGCCAGCACCCTGGGGAGGTACCAAGAGACCCAGTACTTC. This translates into CASTLGRYQETQYF.

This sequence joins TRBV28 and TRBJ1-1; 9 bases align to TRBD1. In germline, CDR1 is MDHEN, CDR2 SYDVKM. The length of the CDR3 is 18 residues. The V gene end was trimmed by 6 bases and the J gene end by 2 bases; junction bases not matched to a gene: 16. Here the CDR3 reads CASSHDRDRETPNTEAFF. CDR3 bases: TGTGCCAGCAGCCATGACCGGGACAGGGAAACCCCAAACACTGAAGCTTTCTTT.

In DNA, the CDR3 is TGCAGCGTTGGACTAGCGGGAGGTTTAAGCACAGATACGCAGTATTTT. Protein sequence: CSVGLAGGLSTDTQYF. V usage is TRBV29-1 and J usage is TRBJ2-3; 13 bases align to TRBD2. V shed 4 bases, J shed 0 bases, and the junction held 4 bases outside the gene matches. There are 16 residues in the CDR3. The germline gives CDR1 SQVTM, CDR2 ANQGSEA.

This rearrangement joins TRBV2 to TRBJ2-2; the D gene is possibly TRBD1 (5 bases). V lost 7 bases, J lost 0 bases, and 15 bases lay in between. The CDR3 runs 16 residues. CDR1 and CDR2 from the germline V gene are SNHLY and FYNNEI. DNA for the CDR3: TGTGCCAGCATCGAAGGGGTTTCAGCGAACACCGGGGAGCTGTTTTTT. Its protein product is CASIEGVSANTGELFF.

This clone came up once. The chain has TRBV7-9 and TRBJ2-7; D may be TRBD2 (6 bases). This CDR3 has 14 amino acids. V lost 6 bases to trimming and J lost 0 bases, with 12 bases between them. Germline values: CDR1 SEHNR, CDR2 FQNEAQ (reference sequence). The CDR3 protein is CASRYDGSSYEQYF. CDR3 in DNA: TGTGCCAGCAGGTACGACGGGAGCTCCTACGAGCAGTACTTC.

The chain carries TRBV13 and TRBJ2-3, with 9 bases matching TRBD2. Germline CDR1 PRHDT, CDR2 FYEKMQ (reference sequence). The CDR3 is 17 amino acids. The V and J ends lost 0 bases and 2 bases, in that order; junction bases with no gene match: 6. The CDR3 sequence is CASSLGPAGGTTDTQYF. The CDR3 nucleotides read TGTGCCAGCAGCTTAGGCCCAGCGGGGGGAACCACAGATACGCAGTATTTT.

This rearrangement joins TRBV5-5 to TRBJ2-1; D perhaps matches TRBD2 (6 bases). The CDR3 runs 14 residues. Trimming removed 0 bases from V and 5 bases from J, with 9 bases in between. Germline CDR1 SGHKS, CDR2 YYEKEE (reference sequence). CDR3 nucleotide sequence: TGTGCCAGCAGCTTGGGGGGACTCCACAATGAGCAGTTCTTC. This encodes CASSLGGLHNEQFF.

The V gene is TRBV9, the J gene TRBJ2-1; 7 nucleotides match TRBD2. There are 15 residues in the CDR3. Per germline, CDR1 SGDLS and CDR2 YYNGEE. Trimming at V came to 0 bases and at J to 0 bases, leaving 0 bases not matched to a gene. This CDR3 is CASSVGEGSYNEQFF. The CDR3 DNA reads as TGTGCCAGCAGCGTAGGGGAGGGCTCCTACAATGAGCAGTTCTTC.

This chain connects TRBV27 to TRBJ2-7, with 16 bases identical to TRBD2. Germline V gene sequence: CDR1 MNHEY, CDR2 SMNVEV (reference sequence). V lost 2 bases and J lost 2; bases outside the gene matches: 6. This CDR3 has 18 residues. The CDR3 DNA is TGTGCCAGCAGTTTACGCGGGACTAGCGGGAGGGTTCCCTACGAGCAGTACTTC. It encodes CASSLRGTSGRVPYEQYF.

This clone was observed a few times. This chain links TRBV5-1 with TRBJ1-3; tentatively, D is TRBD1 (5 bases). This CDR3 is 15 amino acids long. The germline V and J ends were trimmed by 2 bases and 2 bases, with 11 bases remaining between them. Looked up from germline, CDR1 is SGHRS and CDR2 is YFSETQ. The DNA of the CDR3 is TGCGCCAGCAGCTTCGACCAGGGAACTGGAAACACCATATATTTT. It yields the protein CASSFDQGTGNTIYF.

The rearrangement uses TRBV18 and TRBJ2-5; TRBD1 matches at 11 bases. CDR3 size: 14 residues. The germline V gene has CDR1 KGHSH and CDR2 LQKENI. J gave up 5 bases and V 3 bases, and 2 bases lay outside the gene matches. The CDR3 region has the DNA TGTGCCAGCTCACCGGGACAGGGGGTGGAGACCCAGTACTTC. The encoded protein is CASSPGQGVETQYF.

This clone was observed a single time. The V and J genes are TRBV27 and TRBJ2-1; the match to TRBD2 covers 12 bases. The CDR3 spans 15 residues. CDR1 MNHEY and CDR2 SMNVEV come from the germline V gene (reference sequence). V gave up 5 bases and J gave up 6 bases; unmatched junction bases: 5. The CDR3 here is CASSELAGGANEQFF. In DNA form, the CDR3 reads TGTGCCAGCAGTGAACTAGCGGGAGGAGCCAATGAGCAGTTCTTC.